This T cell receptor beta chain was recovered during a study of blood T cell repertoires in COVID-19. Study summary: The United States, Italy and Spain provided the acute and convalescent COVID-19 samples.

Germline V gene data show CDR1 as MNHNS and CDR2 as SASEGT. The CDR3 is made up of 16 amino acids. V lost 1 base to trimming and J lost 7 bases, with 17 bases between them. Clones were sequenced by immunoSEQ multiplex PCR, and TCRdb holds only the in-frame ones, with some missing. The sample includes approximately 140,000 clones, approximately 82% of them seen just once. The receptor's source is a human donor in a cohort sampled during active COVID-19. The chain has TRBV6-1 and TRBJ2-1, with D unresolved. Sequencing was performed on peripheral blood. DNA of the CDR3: TGTGCCAGCAGTGAAGGAATGTGGGCTCCCCGGAATGAGCAGTTCTTC. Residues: CASSEGMWAPRNEQFF.